The 16 T cell receptor beta chains below come from one sample, sequenced in a study of CD8+CD57+ T cells in acquired aplastic anemia. CDR3 and TCR beta VDJ profiling relied on a genomic DNA template. TCRdb analysed the reads with MiXCR anew, one entry per CDR3 protein. The sample carries more than 250,000 distinct CDR3 sequences, less than 85% recorded once. Sequencing involved patients with CD8+CD57+ cell expansion previously shown by flow cytometry. Sequenced: sorted CD4+, CD8+, or CD8+CD57+ T cells (not recorded which) from PBMCs. These receptors were collected from a human donor with aplastic anemia.

Comments on this clonotype: A junction end diverges from the germline sequence, so it may reflect a read error. The chain couples TRBV7-9 to TRBJ2-5; 11 nucleotides align to TRBD1. Germline assignment: CDR1 SEHNR and CDR2 FQNEAQ (reference sequence). The CDR3 runs 12 residues. The DNA for the CDR3 is TGTGCCGGACAGGGGGCTAGGGCGACTCAGCACTTC. It translates to CAGQGARATQHF.

A note on this clonotype: One end of the junction does not line up with germline, which may come from a read error. V usage is TRBV7-9 and J usage is TRBJ2-6; D possibly uses TRBD1 or TRBD2 (5 bases each). The CDR3 runs 16 residues. Germline CDR1 SEHNR, CDR2 FQNEAQ (reference sequence). CDR3 DNA: TGTGCCAGCAGCCTAGCCGGTAGGGACGGGGAGTACTTCCTGACTTTC. Translation: CASSLAGRDGEYFLTF.

This clonotype was counted once. CDR3 amino acids: CASSSDRGPSPPHLHF. CDR3 DNA: TGTGCCAGCAGCTCGGACAGGGGACCCTCACCCCCCCACCTCCACTTT. The chain joins TRBV7-6 to TRBJ1-6; 9 nucleotides agree with TRBD1. In germline, CDR1 is SGHVS, CDR2 FNYEAQ. CDR3 length: 16 residues. J gave up 15 bases and V 4 bases, and 16 bases lay outside the gene matches.

V is TRBV14 and J is TRBJ2-7; 11 bases map to TRBD2. The CDR3 is 15 residues long. J gave up 6 bases and V 5 bases, and 9 bases lay outside the gene matches. Germline CDR1 and CDR2: SGHDN and FVKESK. The CDR3 region has the DNA TGTGCCAGCAGCTTAATAGCGGGGGGGCGTTCCGAGCAGTACTTC. Its protein is CASSLIAGGRSEQYF. Complete variable domain (other parts from reference TRBV14 and TRBJ2-7): EAGVTQFPSHSVIEKGQTVTLRCDPISGHDNLYWYRRVMGKEIKFLLHFVKESKQDESGMPNNRFLAERTGGTYSTLKVQPAELEDSGVYFCASSLIAGGRSEQYFGPGTRLTVT.

The chain is built from TRBV5-1 and TRBJ2-5, with 7 bases matching TRBD1. CDR3 length equals 15 residues. Germline values: CDR1 SGHRS, CDR2 YFSETQ. Losses at the gene ends were 4 bases for V and 4 bases for J; bases not matched to a gene: 10. The CDR3 loop reads CASSLQGTYGETQYF. As DNA, the CDR3 is TGCGCCAGCAGCCTACAGGGGACCTACGGAGAGACCCAGTACTTC.

This clonotype appeared a single time. The V gene is TRBV7-8, the J gene TRBJ2-1; D is possibly TRBD2 (6 bases). This CDR3 contains 16 residues. Germline V gene sequence: CDR1 SGHVS, CDR2 FQNEAQ. The V and J ends lost 3 bases and 8 bases respectively, with 20 bases between them. CDR3 loop: CASSFQRSAGSDEQFF. For the CDR3, the DNA is TGTGCCAGCAGCTTTCAGAGAAGCGCCGGGAGCGATGAGCAGTTCTTC.

This chain connects TRBV7-9 to TRBJ2-5, with TRBD2 matching 8 bases. Germline CDR1 SEHNR, CDR2 FQNEAQ (reference sequence). The CDR3 length is 15 residues. J gave up 8 bases and V 5 bases, and 13 bases lay outside the gene matches. The CDR3 bases are TGTGCCAGCAGCACCCAAGCGGGGGTCGTAGATACCCAGTACTTC. This sequence encodes CASSTQAGVVDTQYF.

This clonotype is deemed medium-sized (0.01 to 0.1%). The chain joins TRBV15 to TRBJ2-5; no firm D call. The V end was cut by 1 base, the J end by 1 base, with 7 bases between. CDR3 length equals 14 residues. Germline lookup yields CDR1 LNHNV and CDR2 YYDKDF (reference sequence). The CDR3 nucleotides are TGTGCCACCAGCAGAGTGTCCAGCCAAGAGACCCAGTACTTC. Protein product: CATSRVSSQETQYF.

The CDR3 here is CASSLSDGHGDTPQHF. CDR3 coding DNA: TGTGCCAGCAGCTTATCGGACGGACATGGAGATACGCCCCAGCATTTT. The chain has TRBV7-2 and TRBJ1-5, with D perhaps TRBD1 (5 bases). Germline V lookup: CDR1 SGHTA, CDR2 FQGNSA. The germline V and J ends were trimmed by 2 bases and 9 bases, with 20 bases remaining between them. CDR3 length equals 16 residues.

The CDR3 is CSVDKGIRGYTF. The CDR3 DNA follows: TGCAGCGTTGATAAGGGGATTCGGGGCTACACCTTC. This sequence joins TRBV29-1 and TRBJ1-2; TRBD1 is a possible D gene (5 bases). The CDR3 has 12 amino acids. The V end was cut by 3 bases, the J end by 8 bases, with 13 bases between. CDR1 and CDR2 (germline): SQVTM, ANQGSEA.

The chain has TRBV7-4 and TRBJ2-3; D uncertain. V was pared by 5 bases and J by 8 bases, with 20 bases between. The CDR3 runs to 15 residues. Germline CDR1 and CDR2: SGHVT and SQSDAQ. CDR3 loop: CASSVGCRNTATQYF. The CDR3 nucleotides are TGTGCCAGCAGCGTAGGGTGTCGCAACACGGCTACGCAGTATTTT.

V usage is TRBV7-9 and J usage is TRBJ1-2; D is perhaps TRBD1 (5 bases). The CDR3 spans 15 residues. The germline V gene has CDR1 SEHNR and CDR2 FQNEAQ (reference sequence). V was shortened by 5 bases and J by 6 bases, with 19 bases between the two germline ends. This CDR3 reads CASSLTGRAGDGYTF. As DNA, the CDR3 is TGTGCCAGCAGCCTAACAGGCAGGGCCGGCGATGGCTACACCTTC.

The chain carries TRBV19 and TRBJ2-1; 7 bases are a match to TRBD2. The trim removed 4 bases at V and 8 bases at J, leaving 14 bases unmatched. The germline CDR1 and CDR2 sequences are LNHDA and SQIVND (reference sequence). The CDR3 has 16 residues. CDR3 sequence (DNA): TGTGCCAGTAGTACGATGGGGCGGGGGACTAAGGATGAGCAGTTCTTC. Protein: CASSTMGRGTKDEQFF.

The chain employs TRBV7-3 and TRBJ2-3; 9 positions match TRBD2. This CDR3 comprises 15 residues. The V segment lost 7 bases and the J segment 10 bases; nucleotides outside the gene matches: 15. Per the germline V gene, CDR1 is SGHTA and CDR2 is FQGTGA. CDR3 in amino acids: CASTDGTSRLLPQYF. CDR3 sequence (DNA): TGTGCCAGCACCGACGGGACTAGCAGGCTACTTCCGCAGTATTTT.

The chain has TRBV2 and TRBJ2-5, with no clear D. There are 12 residues in the CDR3. V lost 0 bases and J 4 bases, leaving 3 bases between the germline ends. Per germline, CDR1 SNHLY and CDR2 FYNNEI. CDR3 region: CASSEAVETQYF. DNA of the CDR3: TGTGCCAGCAGTGAAGCAGTAGAGACCCAGTACTTC.

This CDR3 reads CASSLLGTEAFF. The CDR3 DNA reads as TGTGCCAGCAGCTTACTAGGCACTGAAGCTTTCTTT. The chain has TRBV13 and TRBJ1-1; no definite D call. This CDR3 has 12 amino acids. Trimming left V 2 bases short and J 4 bases short, with 5 bases between. Germline lookup yields CDR1 PRHDT and CDR2 FYEKMQ (reference sequence).